These 13 T cell receptor beta chains share one sample of origin, sequenced in a study of T cells in Graves' hyperthyroidism and ophthalmopathy (dated by TCRdb to between 2018 and 2021). The method was multiplex PCR. TCRdb records Illumina HiSeq 2000 as the sequencer. The TCR beta CDR3 regions were amplified from the RNA transcripts. The first round of RT-PCR for the TCR CDR3 was performed with the HTBI primer set and the Qiagen OneStep RT-PCR kit. In TCRdb, the public reads were trimmed at Q25 with fastp and aligned with MiXCR, with productive beta chains retained. When rows share a CDR3 protein, they turn into one entry using the most common DNA and genes. The table for this sample lists some 400,000 distinct CDR3 sequences; approximately 15% of them were counted only once. Of the sample, about 10% falls within the top ten clones. The source material was blood. Receptors were obtained from a woman in her sixties or seventies with Graves' hyperthyroidism.

This clonotype was counted many times. The CDR3 sequence: CASSWAQGGYTF. Written as DNA, the CDR3 is TGTGCCAGCAGTTGGGCCCAGGGTGGCTACACCTTC. This chain connects TRBV12-3 or TRBV12-4 to TRBJ1-2; the D gene is possibly TRBD1 (5 bases). The V end lost 4 bases, the J end lost 7 bases, and 10 bases lay between the germline ends. The CDR3 is 12 amino acids.

For this clonotype: A clone one base away is much larger, so this may be a read error. Written as DNA, the CDR3 is TGTGCCAGCAGTGAGTCCACGGGACATGGCTACACCTTC. It yields the protein CASSESTGHGYTF. The rearrangement joins TRBV6-1 to TRBJ1-2, with D perhaps TRBD1 (5 bases). CDR3 size: 13 residues. The germline V gene encodes CDR1 MNHNS and CDR2 SASEGT. V was trimmed by 3 bases and J by 6 bases, leaving 11 bases between them.

This clonotype was observed a handful of times. The chain employs TRBV20-1 and TRBJ2-5; 7 nucleotides agree with TRBD1. Trimming took 6 bases from V and 4 from J; bases not matched to a gene: 11. CDR1 DFQATT and CDR2 SNEGSKA come from the germline V gene (reference sequence). The CDR3 is 14 amino acids. The CDR3 sequence is CSAARQGEVETQYF. DNA of the CDR3: TGCAGTGCCGCCCGACAGGGAGAGGTAGAGACCCAGTACTTC.

This clonotype came up many times. V and J are TRBV10-3 and TRBJ1-2, with 10 nucleotides matching TRBD1. Trimming took 7 bases from V and 4 from J; bases not matched to a gene: 15. Germline CDR1 ENHRY, CDR2 SYGVKD. CDR3 size: 17 residues. CDR3 sequence: CAIKKPGDRGLIYGYTF. CDR3 coding DNA: TGTGCCATCAAAAAGCCTGGGGACAGGGGATTGATCTATGGCTACACCTTC.

A few counts support this clonotype. This clone may be a read error of a much larger clone one base away. V gene TRBV10-3 combines with J gene TRBJ1-1; 9 nucleotides line up with TRBD1. J was trimmed by 4 bases and V by 2 bases; bases with no gene match: 8. Germline V lookup: CDR1 ENHRY, CDR2 SYGVKD. This CDR3 contains 16 residues. In DNA, the CDR3 is TGTGCCATCAGTGAGGGGAGGACAGGGGCGAGCACTGAAGCTTTCTTT. Encoded protein: CAISEGRTGASTEAFF.

This clonotype was seen ten or more times. The chain joins TRBV28 to TRBJ2-5; a weak D match, TRBD2 (5 bases). The CDR3 consists of 18 residues. The germline V gene encodes CDR1 MDHEN and CDR2 SYDVKM. The V gene lost 2 bases and the J gene lost 5 bases, with 24 bases spanning the gap. DNA for the CDR3: TGTGCCAGCAGTTTAGGGTCCCGGGTACCTCGGGGATACGAGACCCAGTACTTC. Its protein product is CASSLGSRVPRGYETQYF.

This clonotype was detected a few times. This chain uses TRBV27 with TRBJ2-1, with TRBD2 matching 13 bases. Germline lookup yields CDR1 MNHEY and CDR2 SMNVEV (reference sequence). The CDR3 spans 17 residues. V was pared by 4 bases and J by 4 bases, with 7 bases of the junction left unmatched. The CDR3 reads CASSSRLAGGGYNEQFF. CDR3 DNA: TGTGCCAGCAGTTCACGACTAGCGGGAGGAGGGTACAATGAGCAGTTCTTC.

This clonotype was detected a few times. The CDR3 protein is CASSPQGGGLGVNTEAFF. CDR3 nucleotides: TGTGCCAGCAGCCCCCAAGGGGGGGGCCTAGGAGTGAACACTGAAGCTTTCTTT. The rearrangement links TRBV5-5 to TRBJ1-1; D is possibly TRBD1 (6 bases). V gave up 4 bases and J gave up 0 bases, with 22 bases separating them. The CDR3 runs 18 residues. CDR1 and CDR2 (germline): SGHKS, YYEKEE (reference sequence). The full variable domain, in which reference TRBV5-5 and TRBJ1-1 provide the parts outside the CDR3, is DAGVTQSPTHLIKTRGQQVTLRCSPISGHKSVSWYQQVLGQGPQFIFQYYEKEERGRGNFPDRFSARQFPNYSSELNVNALLLGDSALYLCASSPQGGGLGVNTEAFFGQGTRLTVV.

V gene TRBV20-1 combines with J gene TRBJ2-1; D uncertain. Germline assignment: CDR1 DFQATT and CDR2 SNEGSKA (reference sequence). This CDR3 comprises 12 residues. V lost 0 bases, J lost 12 bases, and 12 bases lay in between. CDR3 bases: TGCAGTGCTAGAGATCACCTGGAGCGGCAGTTCTTC. This codes for CSARDHLERQFF.

The CDR3 region is CASSLAYTYEQYF. The CDR3 DNA sequence: TGTGCCAGCAGCTTAGCCTACACCTACGAGCAGTACTTC. The J gene is TRBJ2-7, the V gene TRBV11-2; D ambiguous. Germline CDR1 SGHAT, CDR2 FQNNGV. The CDR3 contains 13 residues. Trimming stripped 1 base from V and 2 bases from J, with 6 bases between.

This clonotype was observed a few times. The genes are TRBV18 and TRBJ2-7, with D perhaps being TRBD1 or TRBD2 (5 bases each). Looked up from germline, CDR1 is KGHSH and CDR2 is LQKENI. Trimming pared 4 bases from V and 4 bases from J, leaving 14 bases between. This CDR3 contains 14 residues. CDR3 sequence (DNA): TGTGCCAGCTCACACCGGGACCGACTATACGAGCAGTACTTC. Translation gives CASSHRDRLYEQYF.

This clonotype was seen at least ten times. The rearrangement links TRBV24-1 to TRBJ2-3, with 11 bases lining up with TRBD2. V dropped 5 bases and J dropped 0; count of bases not matched to a gene: 9. The CDR3 runs 18 residues. Germline CDR1 and CDR2: KGHDR and SFDVKD. Here the CDR3 DNA reads TGTGCCACCAGTGCCACTCCAGGGACTAGCGGAAGCACAGATACGCAGTATTTT. As protein: CATSATPGTSGSTDTQYF.

The sample holds many counts of this clonotype. The CDR3 sequence: CASSFAGGGDNEQFF. The CDR3, as DNA: TGTGCCAGCAGTTTTGCGGGTGGAGGTGACAATGAGCAGTTCTTC. V is TRBV12-3 or TRBV12-4 and J is TRBJ2-1; possibly TRBD2 for D (5 bases). V lost 3 bases, J lost 5 bases, and 14 bases lay in between. CDR3 length: 15 amino acids.